A selection of T cell receptor beta chains follows, all from one sample in a study of T cells after yellow fever vaccination. TCRdb re-called the 5' RACE reads through MiXCR, storing one row per CDR3 protein. The table includes 500,000 to 650,000 distinct CDR3 sequences, around an eighth detected once. Sequencing was performed on PBMCs, taken on the day of the yellow fever booster vaccination. The receptors were gathered from a man aged 30 to 39 who received the YFV17D yellow fever vaccine. Each CDR3 is given with its conserved first and last residue. Each record gives: V gene, J gene, clone size, D gene, CDR3 protein, CDR3 DNA. A D gene is named only where the DNA matches it firmly. Where a row states a size, it is once, few, many or the class of an expanded clone; other rows omit it.

v_gene: TRBV29-1
j_gene: TRBJ2-1
abundance: few
d_gene: NA
CDR3aa: CSVDRVLSYNEQFF
CDR3nt: TGCAGCGTTGACAGGGTCCTTTCCTACAATGAGCAGTTCTTC

v_gene: TRBV7-8
j_gene: TRBJ2-7
abundance: few
d_gene: TRBD2
CDR3aa: CASSPPTSGRAYEQYF
CDR3nt: TGTGCCAGCAGCCCCCCGACTAGCGGGAGGGCCTACGAGCAGTACTTC

v_gene: TRBV5-1
j_gene: TRBJ2-7
abundance: few
d_gene: NA
CDR3aa: CASSPTDRTRFYEQYF
CDR3nt: TGCGCCAGCAGCCCAACGGACAGAACTAGGTTCTACGAGCAGTACTTC

v_gene: TRBV5-1
j_gene: TRBJ2-7
abundance: NA
d_gene: NA
CDR3aa: CASMDSFYEQYF
CDR3nt: TGCGCCAGCATGGACAGCTTCTACGAGCAGTACTTC

v_gene: TRBV5-1
j_gene: TRBJ1-4
abundance: NA
d_gene: NA
CDR3aa: CASSWGRTNEKLFF
CDR3nt: TGCGCCAGCAGCTGGGGACGCACTAATGAAAAACTGTTTTTT

v_gene: TRBV25-1
j_gene: TRBJ2-7
abundance: few
d_gene: NA
CDR3aa: CASSEYYNSYEQYF
CDR3nt: TGTGCCAGCAGTGAATACTACAACTCCTACGAGCAGTACTTC

v_gene: TRBV20-1
j_gene: TRBJ2-5
abundance: NA
d_gene: NA
CDR3aa: CSAFLQGPSGETQYF
CDR3nt: TGCAGTGCTTTCCTCCAGGGGCCCTCGGGGGAGACCCAGTACTTC

v_gene: TRBV25-1
j_gene: TRBJ2-3
abundance: NA
d_gene: TRBD1
CDR3aa: CATSRDSGLADTQYF
CDR3nt: TGTGCCACCAGCAGGGACAGTGGGCTCGCAGATACGCAGTATTTT

v_gene: TRBV20-1
j_gene: TRBJ2-7
abundance: NA
d_gene: NA
CDR3aa: CSATRVSYEQYF
CDR3nt: TGCAGTGCTACCAGGGTTTCCTACGAGCAGTACTTC

v_gene: TRBV9
j_gene: TRBJ2-4
abundance: few
d_gene: NA
CDR3aa: CASSAKGEKRSIQYF
CDR3nt: TGTGCCAGCAGCGCCAAGGGGGAGAAAAGGAGCATTCAGTACTTC

v_gene: TRBV4-2
j_gene: TRBJ1-5
abundance: NA
d_gene: TRBD1
CDR3aa: CASSQVSGGSNQPQHF
CDR3nt: TGTGCCAGCAGCCAAGTCTCAGGGGGCAGCAATCAGCCCCAGCATTTT

v_gene: TRBV19
j_gene: TRBJ2-5
abundance: NA
d_gene: NA
CDR3aa: CATSQANQETQYF
CDR3nt: TGTGCCACCTCACAGGCGAACCAAGAGACCCAGTACTTC

v_gene: TRBV18
j_gene: TRBJ2-1
abundance: NA
d_gene: NA
CDR3aa: CASSPRAGQTWSSYNEQFF
CDR3nt: TGTGCCAGCTCACCAAGGGCGGGGCAAACATGGAGCTCCTACAATGAGCAGTTCTTC

v_gene: TRBV12-3/TRBV12-4
j_gene: TRBJ2-4
abundance: many
d_gene: NA
CDR3aa: CASSFKRGLAKNIQYF
CDR3nt: TGTGCCAGCAGTTTTAAGCGCGGTCTAGCCAAAAACATTCAGTACTTC

v_gene: TRBV9
j_gene: TRBJ2-5
abundance: few
d_gene: TRBD2
CDR3aa: CASSVDTGGGGETQYF
CDR3nt: TGTGCCAGCAGCGTAGACACCGGCGGGGGGGGGGAGACCCAGTACTTC

v_gene: TRBV3-1
j_gene: TRBJ2-1
abundance: NA
d_gene: NA
CDR3aa: CASSQPDGPQFF
CDR3nt: TGTGCCAGCAGCCAACCCGACGGACCCCAGTTCTTC

v_gene: TRBV6-2/TRBV6-3
j_gene: TRBJ1-5
abundance: NA
d_gene: TRBD1
CDR3aa: CASSLGQGYNNQPQHF
CDR3nt: TGTGCCAGCAGCCTCGGACAGGGTTATAACAATCAGCCCCAGCATTTT

v_gene: TRBV20-1
j_gene: TRBJ2-1
abundance: many
d_gene: TRBD1
CDR3aa: CSARDGQGAPNEQFF
CDR3nt: TGCAGTGCTAGAGACGGACAGGGGGCCCCCAATGAGCAGTTCTTC

v_gene: TRBV10-3
j_gene: TRBJ1-2
abundance: few
d_gene: TRBD1
CDR3aa: CAIKSQGIYGYTF
CDR3nt: TGTGCCATCAAATCACAGGGGATCTATGGCTACACCTTC

v_gene: TRBV6-1
j_gene: TRBJ2-7
abundance: few
d_gene: TRBD2
CDR3aa: CASSPRLAGTYSQQYF
CDR3nt: TGTGCCAGCAGTCCCAGACTAGCGGGAACCTACTCCCAGCAGTACTTC

v_gene: TRBV20-1
j_gene: TRBJ1-3
abundance: few
d_gene: NA
CDR3aa: CSARDREAIYF
CDR3nt: TGCAGTGCTAGGGATCGGGAGGCCATATATTTT

v_gene: TRBV7-2
j_gene: TRBJ2-2
abundance: NA
d_gene: NA
CDR3aa: CASSLSSYTGELFF
CDR3nt: TGTGCCAGCAGCTTATCTAGTTATACCGGGGAGCTGTTTTTT

v_gene: TRBV25-1
j_gene: TRBJ2-2
abundance: many
d_gene: NA
CDR3aa: CASSVAGELFF
CDR3nt: TGTGCCAGCAGTGTCGCCGGGGAGCTGTTTTTT

v_gene: TRBV28
j_gene: TRBJ1-5
abundance: few
d_gene: NA
CDR3aa: CASSTTDGYDQPQHF
CDR3nt: TGTGCCAGCAGTACGACAGATGGGTATGATCAGCCCCAGCATTTT

v_gene: TRBV5-1
j_gene: TRBJ2-2
abundance: NA
d_gene: TRBD1
CDR3aa: CASSTDRVNTGELFF
CDR3nt: TGCGCCAGCAGCACCGACAGGGTGAACACCGGGGAGCTGTTTTTT

v_gene: TRBV6-5
j_gene: TRBJ2-7
abundance: NA
d_gene: NA
CDR3aa: CASSYSGRTSSYEQYF
CDR3nt: TGTGCCAGCAGTTACTCAGGACGTACGAGCTCCTACGAGCAGTACTTC

v_gene: TRBV5-4
j_gene: TRBJ2-1
abundance: NA
d_gene: TRBD2
CDR3aa: CASIGTNNNEQFF
CDR3nt: TGTGCCAGCATCGGGACTAACAACAATGAGCAGTTCTTC

v_gene: TRBV28
j_gene: TRBJ2-7
abundance: once
d_gene: TRBD1
CDR3aa: CASSRDRVVAALYEQYF
CDR3nt: TGTGCCAGCAGTCGGGACAGGGTAGTAGCGGCACTCTACGAGCAGTACTTC

v_gene: TRBV18
j_gene: TRBJ2-7
abundance: NA
d_gene: NA
CDR3aa: CASSRMVSGDEQYF
CDR3nt: TGTGCCAGCTCACGCATGGTCTCAGGGGACGAGCAGTACTTC

v_gene: TRBV20-1
j_gene: TRBJ2-3
abundance: many
d_gene: NA
CDR3aa: CSARGQAGHTDTQYF
CDR3nt: TGCAGTGCTAGAGGGCAGGCCGGCCACACAGATACGCAGTATTTT

v_gene: TRBV7-3
j_gene: TRBJ2-1
abundance: NA
d_gene: TRBD2
CDR3aa: CASSPGLGLFF
CDR3nt: TGTGCCAGCAGCCCGGGACTAGGACTGTTCTTC

v_gene: TRBV7-3
j_gene: TRBJ2-7
abundance: few
d_gene: NA
CDR3aa: CASSDRLREQYF
CDR3nt: TGTGCCAGCAGCGACAGGCTGCGCGAGCAGTACTTC

v_gene: TRBV29-1
j_gene: TRBJ2-1
abundance: few
d_gene: NA
CDR3aa: CSAGLGNEQFF
CDR3nt: TGCAGCGCCGGGCTCGGTAATGAGCAGTTCTTC

v_gene: TRBV7-2
j_gene: TRBJ2-7
abundance: NA
d_gene: TRBD2
CDR3aa: CASSPRPSGSYEQYF
CDR3nt: TGTGCCAGCAGCCCTCGCCCTAGCGGTTCCTACGAGCAGTACTTC

v_gene: TRBV19
j_gene: TRBJ2-1
abundance: few
d_gene: TRBD2
CDR3aa: CASSIGTSGPYNEQFF
CDR3nt: TGTGCCAGTAGTATAGGGACTAGCGGGCCCTACAATGAGCAGTTCTTC

v_gene: TRBV20-1
j_gene: TRBJ2-3
abundance: few
d_gene: NA
CDR3aa: CSARDLGRSGRSTDTQYF
CDR3nt: TGCAGTGCTAGAGATCTTGGGAGGTCGGGACGGAGCACAGATACGCAGTATTTT

v_gene: TRBV19
j_gene: TRBJ2-3
abundance: few
d_gene: NA
CDR3aa: CASSIGGVRTSTDTQYF
CDR3nt: TGTGCCAGTAGTATAGGAGGAGTACGAACTAGCACAGATACGCAGTATTTT

v_gene: TRBV12-3/TRBV12-4
j_gene: TRBJ2-3
abundance: few
d_gene: NA
CDR3aa: CASSRGRDTNTDTQYF
CDR3nt: TGTGCCAGCAGTCGGGGTCGGGACACTAACACAGATACGCAGTATTTT

v_gene: TRBV10-3
j_gene: TRBJ2-7
abundance: few
d_gene: NA
CDR3aa: CAISETRYEQYF
CDR3nt: TGTGCCATCAGTGAGACTCGCTACGAGCAGTACTTC

v_gene: TRBV3-1
j_gene: TRBJ2-7
abundance: NA
d_gene: NA
CDR3aa: CASSHGGTYEQYF
CDR3nt: TGTGCCAGCAGCCACGGCGGTACCTACGAGCAGTACTTC

v_gene: TRBV29-1
j_gene: TRBJ2-1
abundance: NA
d_gene: NA
CDR3aa: CSVKENTGEQFF
CDR3nt: TGCAGCGTTAAAGAGAACACAGGGGAGCAGTTCTTC

v_gene: TRBV7-9
j_gene: TRBJ2-7
abundance: once
d_gene: NA
CDR3aa: CASSFPRVADKSYEQYF
CDR3nt: TGTGCCAGCAGCTTCCCGCGAGTAGCGGATAAGTCCTACGAGCAGTACTTC

v_gene: TRBV2
j_gene: TRBJ2-5
abundance: NA
d_gene: TRBD2
CDR3aa: CASSEGLAGGQETQYF
CDR3nt: TGTGCCAGCAGTGAGGGACTAGCGGGAGGACAAGAGACCCAGTACTTC

v_gene: TRBV6-5
j_gene: TRBJ2-7
abundance: few
d_gene: NA
CDR3aa: CASSYSRGTLEQYF
CDR3nt: TGTGCCAGCAGTTACTCGAGGGGCACCTTGGAGCAGTACTTC

v_gene: TRBV5-1
j_gene: TRBJ2-1
abundance: NA
d_gene: TRBD2
CDR3aa: CASRHPGTSGRSEQFF
CDR3nt: TGCGCCAGCAGACATCCCGGGACTAGCGGGAGAAGTGAGCAGTTCTTC